Reported below is one T cell receptor (beta chain). The antigen remains unidentified. V lost 5 bases, J lost 7 bases, and 11 bases lay in between. The CDR3 runs 12 residues. The data were taken from a study of T-cell reconstitution after alpha-beta-depleted transplantation in children. The study's findings and limits: Several hundred expanded graft clones reportedly gave rise to the alpha-beta T cells present about two months after transplant.

The TCRbeta library was prepared with unique molecular identifiers. TCRdb independently ran MiXCR on the PCR reads; one entry per CDR3 protein. The data show more than 200,000 distinct CDR3 sequences, roughly 9.1% seen once. V gene TRBV12-3 or TRBV12-4 combines with J gene TRBJ2-5; no clear D. This receptor was taken from a male patient aged 2-10 years who had a stem cell transplant for acute myeloid leukemia, so the T cells may come from the graft donor. The sequenced sample was PBMCs, mostly from graft donor cells, obtained 360 days after TCRalphabeta/CD19-depleted stem cell transplant. The CDR3 reads CASSTRFGTQYF. CDR3 sequence (DNA): TGTGCCAGCAGTACACGATTCGGGACCCAGTACTTC.